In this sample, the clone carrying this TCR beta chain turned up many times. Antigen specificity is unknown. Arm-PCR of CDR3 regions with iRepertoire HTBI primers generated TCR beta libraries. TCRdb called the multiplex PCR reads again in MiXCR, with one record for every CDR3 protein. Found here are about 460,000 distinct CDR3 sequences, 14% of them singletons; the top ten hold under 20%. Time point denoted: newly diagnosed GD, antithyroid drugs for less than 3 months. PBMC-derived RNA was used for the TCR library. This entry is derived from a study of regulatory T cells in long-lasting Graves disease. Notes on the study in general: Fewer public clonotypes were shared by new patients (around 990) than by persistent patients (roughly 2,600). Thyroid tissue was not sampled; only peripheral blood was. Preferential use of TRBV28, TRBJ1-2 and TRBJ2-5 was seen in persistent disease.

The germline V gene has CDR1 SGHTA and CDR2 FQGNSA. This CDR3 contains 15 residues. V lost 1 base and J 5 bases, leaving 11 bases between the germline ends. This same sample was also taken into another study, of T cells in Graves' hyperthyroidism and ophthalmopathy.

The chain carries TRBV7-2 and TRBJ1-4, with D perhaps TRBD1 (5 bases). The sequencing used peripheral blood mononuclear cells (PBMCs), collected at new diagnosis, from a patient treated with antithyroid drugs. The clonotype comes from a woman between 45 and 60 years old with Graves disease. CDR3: CASSLGEGWNEKLFF. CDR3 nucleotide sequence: TGTGCCAGCAGCTTAGGGGAGGGGTGGAATGAAAAACTGTTTTTT.